Listed below are T cell receptor beta chains from one sample, sequenced in a study of glioma-infiltrating T cells. TCRdb recomputed calls from the multiplex PCR reads with MiXCR, one row per CDR3 protein. The sample records approximately 130,000 distinct CDR3 sequences, under 30% being singletons. Sequencing was carried out using glioma tissue, nonneoplastic brain tissue, or PBMCs (not recorded which). These receptors were obtained from a human donor with low-grade glioma or glioblastoma, undergoing nonglioma brain surgery, or in good health (not recorded which). The CDR3 runs from the conserved cysteine through the conserved F or W. The D gene is left open where the match is weak. Clone size is stated in some rows and not others, as once, few, many or a class when expanded.

j_call,cdr3_length,v_call,clone_size,d_call,cdr3_nt,cdr3_aa
TRBJ2-1,13,TRBV19,few,-,TGTGCCAGTACCAAGCGCGAGCAGAATGAGCAGTTCTTC,CASTKREQNEQFF
TRBJ1-1,13,TRBV6-5,-,-,TGTGCCAGCAGCAGGGATCCGGGGACTGAAGCTTTCTTT,CASSRDPGTEAFF
TRBJ1-5,12,TRBV6-2/TRBV6-3,many,-,TGTGCCAGCAGTTACTTTGGTCAGCCCCAGCATTTT,CASSYFGQPQHF
TRBJ1-1,12,TRBV7-2,few,-,TGTGCCAGCAGCGTAAGGAACACTGAAGCTTTCTTT,CASSVRNTEAFF
TRBJ2-5,12,TRBV10-2,few,-,TGCGCCAGCAGTGAGACCGAAGAGACCCAGTACTTC,CASSETEETQYF
TRBJ2-1,13,TRBV2,-,-,TGTGCCAGCAGTGAAGGAATTGTCTATGAGCAGTTCTTC,CASSEGIVYEQFF
TRBJ1-1,16,TRBV2,-,TRBD1,TGTGCCAGCGCGACGCTAACAGGACAGGGGAGGACTGAAGCTTTCTTT,CASATLTGQGRTEAFF
TRBJ2-5,14,TRBV5-1,few,-,TGCGCCAGCAGCCAACCGGACGGCCAAGAGACCCAGTACTTC,CASSQPDGQETQYF
TRBJ1-4,15,TRBV27,many,-,TGTGCCAGCAGATTACAGGGAGTGGGAAGTGAAAAACTGTTTTTT,CASRLQGVGSEKLFF
TRBJ2-2,16,TRBV6-1,few,-,TGTGCCAGCACCCAGCAGACGTGGGGGAGTACCGGGGAGCTGTTTTTT,CASTQQTWGSTGELFF
TRBJ1-1,13,TRBV27,many,-,TGTGCCAGCAGTTCAAGACCAGGCACTGAAGCTTTCTTT,CASSSRPGTEAFF
TRBJ1-3,15,TRBV28,few,-,TGTGCCAGCAGCTCCCAGGGGACGCAAGGAAACACCATATATTTT,CASSSQGTQGNTIYF
TRBJ2-3,15,TRBV7-9,many,TRBD1,TGTGCCAGCAGCCTTGGACAGGGATACACAGATACGCAGTATTTT,CASSLGQGYTDTQYF